This T cell receptor beta chain was captured by sequencing in a study of shared clonotypes between healthy human individuals. The CDR3 is made up of 16 amino acids. The J segment lost 3 bases and the V segment lost 5 bases, leaving 12 bases of the junction unmatched. From germline, CDR1 is SGHTA and CDR2 FQGNSA. In the original processing: Junction-only sequences produced by ImmunoSEQ had no quality scores, so filtering differed. Assay: immunoSEQ multiplex PCR; the TCRdb copy retains only in-frame clones and omits some. The V and J calls and clone size come from that table; D and trimming were worked out from the DNA. This table holds about 2.3 million clones, 85% to 95% found once.

Material: naive CD4+ T cells from PBMCs. This sample's subset: CD45RA+ positively selected. The J gene is TRBJ2-5, the V gene TRBV7-2; 7 nucleotides line up with TRBD1. The receptor comes from a man between 18 and 35 years old in good health. Some clones in this sample may be carry-over from other donors' samples. CDR3 sequence: CASSKQQGPHEETQYF. The CDR3 DNA follows: TGTGCCAGCAGCAAGCAACAGGGGCCTCACGAAGAGACCCAGTACTTC.